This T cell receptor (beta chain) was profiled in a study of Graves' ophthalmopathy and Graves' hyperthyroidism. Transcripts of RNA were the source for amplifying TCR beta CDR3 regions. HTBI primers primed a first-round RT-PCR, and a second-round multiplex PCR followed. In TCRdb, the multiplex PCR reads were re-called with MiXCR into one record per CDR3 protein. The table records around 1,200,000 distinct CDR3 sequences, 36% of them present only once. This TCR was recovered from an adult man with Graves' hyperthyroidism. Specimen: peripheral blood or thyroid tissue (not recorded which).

The CDR3 region has the DNA TGTGCCAGCAGCGTAGCGGGAGGCCTATCCTACGAGCAGTACTTC. Protein product: CASSVAGGLSYEQYF. The chain joins TRBV7-3 to TRBJ2-7; 10 positions match TRBD2. This CDR3 comprises 15 residues. J was trimmed by 1 base and V by 5 bases; bases with no gene match: 5. Germline CDR1 is SGHTA and CDR2 is FQGTGA.